These 29 T cell receptor beta chains were sequenced from one sample in a study of neurological immune-mediated disorders. TCRdb reanalysed the 5' RACE reads using MiXCR and keeps one entry per CDR3 protein. The sample carries almost 85,000 distinct CDR3 sequences, just over 2.5% recorded once. Source material: PBMCs. Receptors were obtained from a woman aged 30 to 39 with multiple sclerosis.

This clonotype was seen repeatedly, ten times or more. This rearrangement joins TRBV11-2 to TRBJ2-4; unclear D gene. Germline CDR1 SGHAT, CDR2 FQNNGV. The CDR3 contains 12 residues. Trimming pared 5 bases from V and 6 bases from J, leaving 8 bases between. The CDR3 here is CASSPPRNIQYF. Here the CDR3 DNA reads TGTGCCAGCAGCCCACCGAGAAACATTCAGTACTTC.

This clonotype was counted many times. The rearrangement uses TRBV20-1 and TRBJ2-3, with TRBD2 matching 11 bases. The trim removed 6 bases at V and 0 bases at J, leaving 2 bases unmatched. This CDR3 is built from 14 residues. Germline assignment: CDR1 DFQATT and CDR2 SNEGSKA (reference sequence). The CDR3: CSATSGSSTDTQYF. The CDR3 coding sequence is TGCAGTGCCACTAGCGGGAGTAGCACAGATACGCAGTATTTT.

Many counts were recorded for this clonotype. V usage is TRBV20-1 and J usage is TRBJ2-5; TRBD1 matches 8 bases. CDR1 and CDR2 from the germline V gene are DFQATT and SNEGSKA (reference sequence). V shed 1 base and J 0 bases; nucleotides not matched to a gene: 7. The CDR3 length is 16 residues. The CDR3 region has the DNA TGCAGTGCTAGAGTGGGGCTGGACAGGGACCAAGAGACCCAGTACTTC. Its protein product is CSARVGLDRDQETQYF.

Many counts were recorded for this clonotype. The chain recombines TRBV6-5 with TRBJ1-5, with D hard to call. Trimming stripped 0 bases from V and 10 bases from J, with 10 bases between. This CDR3 is built from 13 residues. Germline lookup yields CDR1 MNHEY and CDR2 SVGAGI. CDR3 bases: TGTGCCAGCAGTTACTCTATTAATCTCCCCCAGCATTTT. Amino acids: CASSYSINLPQHF.

Concerning this clonotype itself: A much more abundant neighbour one base away suggests this may be a read error. It is likely a read error, because the conserved phenylalanine at the end of the CDR3 is missing. CDR3 bases: TGCGCCAGCAGCTCCCGGGGGGCTGGGGCCAACGTCCTGACTTGC. Its protein is CASSSRGAGANVLTC. This chain joins TRBV5-1 and TRBJ2-6; 7 positions match TRBD2. The CDR3 contains 15 residues. The junction had 2 bases not matched to a gene; V was cut back by 3 bases and J by 2 bases. Looked up from germline, CDR1 is SGHRS and CDR2 is YFSETQ.

This clonotype was found many times. The chain uses TRBV20-1 and TRBJ2-7, with 10 nucleotides matching TRBD2. The length of the CDR3 is 16 residues. Per the germline V gene, CDR1 is DFQATT and CDR2 is SNEGSKA (reference sequence). Germline trimming cut 6 bases from V and 0 bases from J; bases unmatched to any gene: 11. The CDR3 DNA is TGCAGTGCCGGAGGACTAGCGGATTTGAGCTCCTACGAGCAGTACTTC. This sequence encodes CSAGGLADLSSYEQYF.

This clonotype was observed at least ten times. The V and J genes are TRBV29-1 and TRBJ2-7; unclear D gene. CDR1 and CDR2 from the germline V gene are SQVTM and ANQGSEA. Trimming took 7 bases from V and 2 from J, leaving 9 bases between them. The CDR3 has 11 amino acids. CDR3 nucleotides: TGCAGCGCCGCTAAAACCTACGAGCAGTACTTC. Its protein product is CSAAKTYEQYF.

In its sample, this clonotype was seen many times. The chain uses TRBV7-2 and TRBJ2-3, with 8 bases identical to TRBD2. Germline CDR1 is SGHTA and CDR2 is FQGNSA. This CDR3 spans 16 amino acids. The J segment lost 0 bases and the V segment lost 5 bases, leaving 7 bases of the junction unmatched. Here the CDR3 reads CASSRSGSTSTDTQYF. The CDR3 DNA reads as TGTGCCAGCAGCAGAAGCGGGAGTACCAGCACAGATACGCAGTATTTT.

This clonotype was detected ten times or more. The chain employs TRBV29-1 and TRBJ2-7; D gene unclear. Germline V gene lookup returns CDR1 SQVTM and CDR2 ANQGSEA. V lost 3 bases, J lost 2 bases, and 14 bases lay in between. The CDR3 is made up of 14 amino acids. Written as DNA, the CDR3 is TGCAGCGTTGAGCCTGTTGGCAATCCCTACGAGCAGTACTTC. Its translation is CSVEPVGNPYEQYF.

This clonotype was counted at least ten times. This sequence joins TRBV20-1 and TRBJ2-5; TRBD1 matches at 9 bases. The length of the CDR3 is 15 residues. Germline V gene lookup returns CDR1 DFQATT and CDR2 SNEGSKA (reference sequence). The V gene end was trimmed by 2 bases and the J gene end by 5 bases; junction bases not matched to a gene: 9. The CDR3: CSARSRDRALETQYF. For the CDR3, the DNA is TGCAGTGCTAGATCTAGGGACAGGGCGTTGGAGACCCAGTACTTC.

This clonotype came up many times. This chain uses TRBV24-1 with TRBJ2-1; the D is unclear. Germline loops: CDR1 KGHDR, CDR2 SFDVKD. V dropped 7 bases and J dropped 6 bases, with 9 bases sitting between them. This CDR3 has 12 amino acids. The CDR3 DNA reads TGTGCCACCAGGAATAGGGCCAATGAGCAGTTCTTC. This sequence encodes CATRNRANEQFF.

The chain combines TRBV15 with TRBJ1-1; 9 bases map to TRBD1. V was pared by 5 bases and J by 3 bases, with 7 bases of the junction left unmatched. The length of the CDR3 is 15 residues. CDR1 and CDR2 from the germline V gene are LNHNV and YYDKDF (reference sequence). The CDR3 sequence: CATSGDRGGDTEAFF. The CDR3 DNA follows: TGTGCCACCAGCGGTGACAGGGGGGGAGACACTGAAGCTTTCTTT.

This clonotype was seen repeatedly, ten times or more. The genes are TRBV15 and TRBJ1-4, with D unresolved. V was cut by 6 bases and J by 0 bases, with 11 bases left in between. The CDR3 contains 15 residues. Germline V gene lookup returns CDR1 LNHNV and CDR2 YYDKDF (reference sequence). CDR3 bases: TGTGCCACCAGTCCCCACCCTGCAACTAATGAAAAACTGTTTTTT. This gives the protein CATSPHPATNEKLFF. Filled out from reference TRBV15 and TRBJ1-4, the complete variable domain reads DAMVIQNPRYQVTQFGKPVTLSCSQTLNHNVMYWYQQKSSQAPKLLFHYYDKDFNNEADTPDNFQSRRPNTSFCFLDIRSPGLGDTAMYLCATSPHPATNEKLFFGSGTQLSVL.

This clonotype was detected many times. The J gene is TRBJ1-2, the V gene TRBV21-1; the table's D call, TRBD1, has no DNA check behind it. TRBV21-1 is given as a pseudogene. CDR3 length equals 17 residues. CDR3 DNA sequence: TGTGCCAGCAGCAAAGAGGATCCAGACAGGGATCACTATGGCTACACCTTC. Amino acid sequence: CASSKEDPDRDHYGYTF.

This clonotype was observed many times. The V and J genes are TRBV7-2 and TRBJ2-5, with TRBD2 as a possible D gene (6 bases). V lost 5 bases to trimming and J lost 6 bases, with 13 bases between them. Germline V gives CDR1 SGHTA, CDR2 FQGNSA. This CDR3 is 13 amino acids long. CDR3 amino acids: CASSTQEGQTQYF. The DNA for the CDR3 is TGTGCCAGCAGCACGCAGGAGGGTCAGACCCAGTACTTC.

This clonotype has only a few counts. A single base separates this from a much larger clone, so it may be a read error. It is likely a read error, because the conserved phenylalanine at the end of the CDR3 is missing. This chain joins TRBV6-2 or TRBV6-3 and TRBJ2-1; the D gene is possibly TRBD1 (6 bases). Germline V gene lookup returns CDR1 MNHEY and CDR2 SVGEGT. The V end lost 2 bases, the J end lost 2 bases, and 7 bases lay between the germline ends. This CDR3 is 14 amino acids long. CDR3 in DNA: TGTGCCAGCAGTTACGAGGGGGCCTACAATGAGCAGTTCTGC. This sequence encodes CASSYEGAYNEQFC.

This clonotype was detected many times. The chain joins TRBV27 to TRBJ2-1, with TRBD2 as a possible D gene (7 bases). Germline CDR1 reads MNHEY; CDR2 reads SMNVEV (reference sequence). This CDR3 comprises 11 residues. V shed 5 bases and J shed 9 bases, with 8 bases lying between them. The CDR3 protein is CASSRGAEQFF. The CDR3 bases are TGTGCCAGCAGTCGGGGGGCTGAGCAGTTCTTC.

At least ten counts were recorded for this clonotype. V gene TRBV7-8 combines with J gene TRBJ1-5; possibly TRBD1 for D (5 bases). Trimming removed 5 bases from V and 7 bases from J, with 12 bases in between. Germline CDR1 is SGHVS and CDR2 is FQNEAQ. This CDR3 spans 13 amino acids. CDR3 region: CASSHDGAQPQHF. The CDR3 coding sequence is TGTGCCAGCAGCCACGACGGGGCCCAGCCCCAGCATTTT. The full variable domain, rest sourced from reference TRBV7-8 and TRBJ1-5, is GAGVSQSPRYKVAKRGQDVALRCDPISGHVSLFWYQQALGQGPEFLTYFQNEAQLDKSGLPSDRFFAERPEGSVSTLKIQRTQQEDSAVYLCASSHDGAQPQHFGDGTRLSIL.

As regards this clonotype: The junction and the germline gene differ at one end; a read error may be behind it. V usage is TRBV5-1 and J usage is TRBJ1-1; 7 nucleotides align to TRBD1. This CDR3 region has 16 residues. Germline-derived CDR1 and CDR2 are SGHRS and YFSETQ. CDR3 bases: TGCACCAGCAGCTTGGAGGAAGGGGGCAGATACACTGAAGCTTTCTTT. This codes for CTSSLEEGGRYTEAFF.

This clonotype showed up many times. The chain uses TRBV25-1 and TRBJ2-2, with no clear D. The ends were cut back, 6 bases at V and 5 bases at J, with 16 bases in the middle. CDR3 length: 15 amino acids. In germline, CDR1 is MGHDK, CDR2 SYGVNS. CDR3 bases: TGTGCCAGCAGCGCCCCCGGGTCTCAAACCGGGGAGCTGTTTTTT. Protein sequence: CASSAPGSQTGELFF.

This clonotype was counted at least ten times. The chain carries TRBV5-1 and TRBJ1-4; no definite D call. Deletions cut 0 bases from V and 5 bases from J, with 8 bases between. CDR1 and CDR2 from the germline V gene are SGHRS and YFSETQ. The CDR3 extends over 14 amino acids. CDR3 nucleotides: TGCGCCAGCAGCTTGGGGGTTTCAAATGAAAAACTGTTTTTT. Its protein product is CASSLGVSNEKLFF.

This clonotype has ten or more counts. The chain joins TRBV27 to TRBJ2-1; no reliable D call. Germline V gene data show CDR1 as MNHEY and CDR2 as SMNVEV (reference sequence). Trimming removed 2 bases from V and 4 bases from J, with 6 bases in between. The CDR3 is made up of 13 amino acids. This chain's CDR3 is CASSLDGYNEQFF. CDR3 sequence (DNA): TGTGCCAGCAGTTTAGACGGGTACAATGAGCAGTTCTTC.

This clonotype was observed many times. The V call is TRBV6-2 or TRBV6-3, the J call TRBJ2-7; 10 bases align to TRBD1. The CDR3 runs to 15 residues. In germline, CDR1 is MNHEY, CDR2 SVGEGT. V lost 4 bases to trimming and J lost 2 bases; unmatched junction nucleotides: 5. The CDR3 DNA sequence: TGTGCCAGCAGTTCCCCCGGGACAGGGGCCTACGAGCAGTACTTC. This encodes CASSSPGTGAYEQYF.

This clonotype was found many times. The V call is TRBV12-3 or TRBV12-4, the J call TRBJ1-4, with a possible D match to TRBD1 (6 bases). This CDR3 contains 15 residues. The V end was cut by 1 base, the J end by 7 bases, with 13 bases between. As DNA, the CDR3 is TGTGCCAGCAGTTTAGTTCAGGGGAGACCTGAAAAACTGTTTTTT. Encoded protein: CASSLVQGRPEKLFF.

This clonotype was observed at least ten times. The chain recombines TRBV27 with TRBJ2-7; either TRBD1 or TRBD2 may supply D (5 bases each). Germline CDR1 and CDR2: MNHEY and SMNVEV (reference sequence). Trimming stripped 7 bases from V and 0 bases from J, with 10 bases between. This CDR3 spans 13 amino acids. Written as DNA, the CDR3 is TGTGCCAGCACGTTGGGACCCTCCTACGAGCAGTACTTC. Protein: CASTLGPSYEQYF.

This clonotype was seen repeatedly, ten times or more. The chain combines TRBV21-1 with TRBJ2-1; TRBD2, as called in the table, went unchecked against the DNA. TRBV21-1 corresponds to a pseudogene. CDR3 size: 13 residues. This CDR3 is CASSKTAGEGQFF. DNA for the CDR3: TGTGCCAGCAGCAAGACAGCAGGAGAAGGGCAGTTCTTC.

In its sample, this clonotype was seen many times. This rearrangement joins TRBV5-1 to TRBJ2-7; 7 bases line up with TRBD1. Germline trimming cut 2 bases from V and 4 bases from J; bases unmatched to any gene: 15. The CDR3 runs to 17 residues. Germline assignment: CDR1 SGHRS and CDR2 YFSETQ. The CDR3 DNA follows: TGCGCCAGCAGCTTCACAGGGACAGCAATGACTCGGTACGAGCAGTACTTC. Its translation is CASSFTGTAMTRYEQYF.

This clonotype was observed at least ten times. V is TRBV4-3 and J is TRBJ1-2, with 7 bases lining up with TRBD1. Germline V gene lookup returns CDR1 LGHNA and CDR2 YSLEER. The length of the CDR3 is 17 residues. The junction had 17 bases not matched to a gene; V was cut back by 4 bases and J by 6 bases. The chain's CDR3 is CASSPRKPGQTIHGYTF. CDR3 sequence (DNA): TGCGCCAGCAGCCCACGGAAACCGGGACAGACTATTCATGGCTACACCTTC.

This clonotype was seen ten or more times. DNA for the CDR3: TGCGCCAGCAGCTTAGCTAGCGGGATCTCCTACGAGCAGTACTTC. The encoded protein is CASSLASGISYEQYF. The chain joins TRBV5-1 to TRBJ2-7, with TRBD2 identical over 9 bases. This CDR3 has 15 residues. Germline CDR1 and CDR2: SGHRS and YFSETQ. V dropped 2 bases and J dropped 0; count of bases not matched to a gene: 3.